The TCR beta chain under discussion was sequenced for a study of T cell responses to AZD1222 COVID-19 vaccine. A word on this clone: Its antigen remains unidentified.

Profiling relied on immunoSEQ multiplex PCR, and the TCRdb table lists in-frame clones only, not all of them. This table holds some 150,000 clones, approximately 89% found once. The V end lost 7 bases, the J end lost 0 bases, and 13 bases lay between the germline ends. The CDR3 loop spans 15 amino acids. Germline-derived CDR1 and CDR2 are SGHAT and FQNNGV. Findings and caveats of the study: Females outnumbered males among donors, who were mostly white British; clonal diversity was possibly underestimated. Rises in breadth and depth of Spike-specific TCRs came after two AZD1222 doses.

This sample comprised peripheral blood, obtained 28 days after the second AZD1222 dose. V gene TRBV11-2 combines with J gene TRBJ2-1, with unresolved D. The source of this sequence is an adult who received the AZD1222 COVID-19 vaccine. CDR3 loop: CASTLTFSSYNEQFF. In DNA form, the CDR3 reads TGTGCCAGCACCCTTACCTTTTCCTCCTACAATGAGCAGTTCTTC.